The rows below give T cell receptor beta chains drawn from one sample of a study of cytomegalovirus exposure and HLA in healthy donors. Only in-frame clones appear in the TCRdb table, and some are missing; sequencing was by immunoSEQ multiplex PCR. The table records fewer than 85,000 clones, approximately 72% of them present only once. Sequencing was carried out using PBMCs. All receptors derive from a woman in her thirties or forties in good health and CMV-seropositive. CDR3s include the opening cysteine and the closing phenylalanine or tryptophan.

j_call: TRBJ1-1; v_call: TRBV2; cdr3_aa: CASSGEGMATEAFF
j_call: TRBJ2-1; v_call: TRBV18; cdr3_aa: CASSSTGVSYNEQFF
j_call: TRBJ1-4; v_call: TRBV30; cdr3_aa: CAWSPGQGLEKLFF
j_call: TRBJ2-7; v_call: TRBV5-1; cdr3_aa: CASSLGLNSYEQYF
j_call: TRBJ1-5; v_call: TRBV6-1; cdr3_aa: CASSTGDYQPQHF
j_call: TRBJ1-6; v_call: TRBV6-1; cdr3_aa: CASSESRGQYNSPLHF
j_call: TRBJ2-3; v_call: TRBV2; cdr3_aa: CASSPSDRGGGTDTQYF
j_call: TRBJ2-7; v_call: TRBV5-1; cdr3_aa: CASSQGQAGSYEQYF
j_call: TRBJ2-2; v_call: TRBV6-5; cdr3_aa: CASSGGRKDTGELFF
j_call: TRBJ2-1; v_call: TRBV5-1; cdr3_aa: CASSQNEQFF
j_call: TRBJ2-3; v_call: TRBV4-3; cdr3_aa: CASSQDRSVSGLATDTQYF
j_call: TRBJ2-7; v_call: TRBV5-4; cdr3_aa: CASSSTGDSYEQYF